This T cell receptor (beta chain) is drawn from a study of cytotoxic CD8 clonotypes in ibrutinib-treated CLL. V lost 2 bases and J 7 bases, leaving 6 bases between the germline ends. This CDR3 spans 12 amino acids. Germline CDR1 and CDR2: SGHNT and YYREEE (reference sequence). Investigators sought sequencing depths of between 1 in 200,000 and 1 in 1 million T cells. This table comes from immunoSEQ multiplex PCR, and its TCRdb copy is limited to in-frame clones, with some not included. The sample lists about 140,000 clones; around 80% were seen once. Only one count was recorded for this clone. The sequence was collected from a human donor with chronic lymphocytic leukemia. The source material was PBMCs, sampled after 36 months of ibrutinib treatment. The V call is TRBV5-4, the J call TRBJ1-4; D unclear. DNA for the CDR3: TGTGCCAGCAGCTTTGCTGGTGAAAAACTGTTTTTT. Protein product: CASSFAGEKLFF.